The present T cell receptor beta chain was sequenced within a study of blood T cell repertoires in COVID-19. Across the whole study: Samples taken during acute and convalescent COVID-19 were collected in the United States, Italy and Spain. In each case, the material was cDNA or gDNA derived from T cells, B-cell-depleted T cells, or PBMCs.

Trimming removed 3 bases from V and 0 bases from J, with 8 bases in between. Germline V gives CDR1 LGHNA, CDR2 YSLEER. The CDR3 is made up of 15 amino acids. Authors' analysis steps: Cell counts per sample came from amplifying reference gene primers. TCRdb's copy holds only in-frame clones and misses some; the assay was immunoSEQ multiplex PCR. Clone size and the V and J calls come from that table; the DNA yielded D and trimming. The sample contains roughly 200,000 clones, 70% to 90% of which appear only once. This chain connects TRBV4-3 to TRBJ2-2, with a weak D call TRBD2 (6 bases). The source material was peripheral blood. The source of this sequence is a man aged 55 to 70 with acute or convalescent COVID-19. The CDR3 here is CASSHGGTNTGELFF. In DNA form, the CDR3 reads TGCGCCAGCAGCCACGGGGGAACGAACACCGGGGAGCTGTTTTTT.